This TCR beta chain was retrieved from a study of vaccination and CD4 T cells after COVID-19. Study at large: The post-COVID sampling time was a median about 100 days after diagnosis, ranging from 35 to 161. Post-vaccine sample collection happened at a median of around 65 days after dose two, ranging 14 to 241.

Findings and limits, study-wide: The rise in median SARS-CoV-2-reactive clonotypes, from roughly 22 to 38, was not significant.

Notes on this clonotype: Antigen specificity is unknown.

Treatment defined: approximately 9-day PBMC culture with coronavirus spike peptide pools or control peptides (ViraFEST assay). TCRs were sequenced by ViraFEST after antigen-specific T cells had been expanded with peptide pools. Cultured CD4+ T-cell DNA underwent Oncomine TCR Beta short-read sequencing. TCRdb re-derived calls from the PCR reads in MiXCR, one entry per CDR3 protein. In the table there are around 5,300 distinct CDR3 sequences, 34% of which are singletons. V trimming: 3 bases; J trimming: 7 bases; junction bases outside the gene matches: 4. This CDR3 has 13 amino acids. Germline V gene lookup returns CDR1 KGHSH and CDR2 LQKENI.

Sequenced material: CD4+ T cells from blood, cultured in vitro, taken after SARS-CoV-2 vaccination. The rearrangement links TRBV18 to TRBJ1-1; TRBD1 agrees at 8 bases. The origin of this receptor is a human donor who had recovered from COVID-19. DNA of the CDR3: TGTGCCAGCTCACCCAATGGACAGGGTGAAGCTTTCTTT. This translates into CASSPNGQGEAFF.